The sequence of this TCR beta chain was determined in a study of immune cell composition in non-small cell lung cancer. CDR1 is SGHRS and CDR2 is YFSETQ in the germline V gene. The CDR3 is 13 residues long. J gave up 4 bases and V 4 bases, and 5 bases lay outside the gene matches. This table comes from immunoSEQ multiplex PCR, and its TCRdb copy is limited to in-frame clones, with some not included. The table shows around 5,600 clones, with 70% to 90% occurring only once. Normal lung was sampled as far from the tumour as possible, at least 3 cm. Frozen unsorted single-cell suspensions supplied the genomic DNA.

V usage is TRBV5-1 and J usage is TRBJ2-7, with 7 bases identical to TRBD1. The receptor's source is a human donor with non-small cell lung cancer. Sequencing was performed on non-adjacent lung tissue. CDR3 bases: TGCGCCAGCAGCCCGGGACAGACGTACGAGCAGTACTTC. Protein: CASSPGQTYEQYF.